A selection of T cell receptor beta chains follows, all from one sample in a study of cytomegalovirus exposure and HLA in healthy donors. Sequencing used immunoSEQ multiplex PCR; TCRdb keeps in-frame clones, though not all of them. The table includes some 190,000 clones, about 81% detected once. Sequencing input: PBMCs. These receptor sequences come from a man younger than 30 in good health and CMV-seronegative. CDR3s include the opening cysteine and the closing phenylalanine or tryptophan. A D gene is named only where the DNA matches it firmly. Some rows have no size entry. The others give once, few or many, or a class for an expanded clone.

d_call,v_call,j_call,clone_size,cdr3_aa,cdr3_nt
TRBD2,TRBV5-1,TRBJ2-1,.,CASSLTSGGINNEQFF,TGCGCCAGCAGCTTGACGAGCGGGGGGATCAACAATGAGCAGTTCTTC
TRBD2,TRBV27,TRBJ2-1,.,CASSLRLAGAAYNEQFF,TGTGCCAGCAGTTTACGACTAGCGGGGGCCGCCTACAATGAGCAGTTCTTC
.,TRBV5-4,TRBJ2-2,.,CASSFVQGGEGELFF,TGTGCCAGCAGCTTCGTCCAGGGTGGAGAGGGGGAGCTGTTTTTT
.,TRBV6-5,TRBJ1-2,.,CASSSATDSIEYGYTF,TGTGCCAGCAGTTCGGCCACAGACAGCATTGAATATGGCTACACCTTC
.,TRBV5-4,TRBJ2-3,.,CASSSGGASTDTQYF,TGTGCCAGCAGCTCTGGGGGGGCTAGCACAGATACGCAGTATTTT
TRBD2,TRBV9,TRBJ2-2,.,CASSVAPGGNTGELFF,TGTGCCAGCAGCGTAGCTCCGGGAGGAAACACCGGGGAGCTGTTTTTT
.,TRBV4-2,TRBJ2-7,few,CASSQDFSDYEQYF,TGTGCCAGCAGCCAAGATTTTAGCGACTACGAGCAGTACTTC
.,TRBV5-1,TRBJ2-3,few,CASSPDSNRLTDTQYF,TGCGCCAGCAGCCCAGACTCTAATCGCCTCACAGATACGCAGTATTTT
.,TRBV4-1,TRBJ2-1,.,CASSANSGEQFF,TGCGCCAGCAGCGCTAACTCGGGAGAGCAGTTCTTC
.,TRBV19,TRBJ2-7,.,CASSIGARSYEQYF,TGTGCCAGTAGTATTGGGGCCAGATCCTACGAGCAGTACTTC
TRBD2,TRBV5-6,TRBJ2-3,.,CASSLVASGDTQYF,TGTGCCAGCAGCTTGGTGGCTAGCGGAGATACGCAGTATTTT
.,TRBV12-5,TRBJ1-1,.,CASGLVLGQSNTEAFF,TGTGCTAGTGGTTTGGTACTAGGTCAGTCTAATACTGAAGCTTTCTTT
TRBD1,TRBV6-5,TRBJ2-5,.,CASSKGTGGPETQYF,TGTGCCAGCAGCAAAGGGACAGGGGGTCCGGAGACCCAGTACTTC
.,TRBV30,TRBJ2-7,.,CAWTSAYEQYF,TGTGCCTGGACTAGCGCCTACGAGCAGTACTTC
.,TRBV7-9,TRBJ2-4,.,CASSLDSTKNIQYF,TGTGCCAGCAGCTTAGACTCGACCAAAAACATTCAGTACTTC
.,TRBV6-4,TRBJ1-2,few,CASSEDSGVYGYTF,TGTGCCAGCAGTGAGGACAGTGGTGTCTATGGCTACACCTTC
.,TRBV10-3,TRBJ2-2,.,CAISGRGPGELFF,TGTGCCATCAGTGGCAGGGGCCCCGGGGAGCTGTTTTTT
.,TRBV5-8,TRBJ1-5,.,CASSPATLLSNQPQHF,TGTGCCAGCAGCCCCGCCACCCTCCTAAGCAATCAGCCCCAGCATTTT
TRBD1,TRBV7-2,TRBJ1-2,.,CASSPPTGRSGYTF,TGTGCCAGCAGCCCACCGACAGGGAGATCTGGCTACACCTTC
.,TRBV6-1,TRBJ1-6,.,CASSAVRDLNSPLHF,TGTGCCAGCAGTGCGGTGCGGGACCTTAATTCACCCCTCCACTTT
TRBD2,TRBV6-1,TRBJ2-5,.,CASSEAGTIETQYF,TGTGCCAGCAGTGAAGCCGGGACTATAGAGACCCAGTACTTC
TRBD1,TRBV7-2,TRBJ1-4,once,CASSSPGQGNEELFF,TGTGCCAGCAGCTCGCCGGGACAGGGTAATGAAGAACTGTTTTTT